Following are 28 T cell receptor beta chains from one sample sequenced in a study of early T cells in non-severe SARS-CoV-2 infection. TCRdb fed the 5' RACE reads into MiXCR, producing one record per CDR3 protein. The profile shows about 110,000 distinct CDR3 sequences, roughly 12% of them singletons. The sequencing input was whole blood. All receptors derive from an adult who was a healthcare worker with PCR-confirmed SARS-CoV-2 infection or an uninfected control (not recorded which).

The V and J genes are TRBV24-1 and TRBJ2-1; TRBD2 matches 9 bases. Germline-derived CDR1 and CDR2 are KGHDR and SFDVKD. The ends lost 2 bases at V and 6 bases at J; junction bases unmatched: 4. The CDR3 runs 15 residues. For the CDR3, the DNA is TGTGCCACCAGTGATTCGGCTAGCGGGACCAATGAGCAGTTCTTC. Residues: CATSDSASGTNEQFF.

This clonotype occurred a few times. The rearrangement joins TRBV7-9 to TRBJ2-5, with 7 bases that match TRBD2. Germline V gene sequence: CDR1 SEHNR, CDR2 FQNEAQ (reference sequence). CDR3 size: 18 residues. Trimming cost V 4 bases and J 1 base; bases outside gene matches: 15. The CDR3 sequence: CASSSPGALAGVQETQYF. CDR3 nucleotides: TGTGCCAGCAGCTCCCCCGGGGCCCTTGCGGGGGTCCAAGAGACCCAGTACTTC.

This clonotype was recorded a few times. The V and J genes are TRBV6-5 and TRBJ2-7; 12 bases match TRBD2. Germline values: CDR1 MNHEY, CDR2 SVGAGI. This CDR3 is 18 amino acids long. The junction had 15 bases not matched to a gene; V was cut back by 6 bases and J by 3 bases. CDR3 amino acids: CASSRRLPGLAGGYEQYF. CDR3 DNA: TGTGCCAGCAGCCGCCGATTACCGGGACTAGCGGGCGGCTACGAGCAGTACTTC.

This clonotype has only one observation. Possible read error: a much larger clone is one base away. The rearrangement uses TRBV11-2 and TRBJ2-7; D not resolved. Between the trimmed V and J ends, which lost 3 bases and 4 bases, there was a span of 10 bases. The CDR3 length is 13 residues. Germline V gene data show CDR1 as SGHAT and CDR2 as FQNNGV. This chain's CDR3 is CASSLGREYEQYF. CDR3 sequence (DNA): TGTGCCAGCAGCTTGGGTAGGGAATACGAGCAGTACTTC.

V gene TRBV20-1 combines with J gene TRBJ1-5, with 8 bases matching TRBD1. CDR3 size: 15 residues. The germline V gene has CDR1 DFQATT and CDR2 SNEGSKA (reference sequence). J gave up 4 bases and V 0 bases, and 5 bases lay outside the gene matches. DNA for the CDR3: TGCAGTGCTAGAGATCTACGGACAGGGAATCAGCCCCAGCATTTT. Amino acid sequence: CSARDLRTGNQPQHF.

The V and J genes are TRBV11-2 and TRBJ2-1; D unresolved. Germline CDR1 reads SGHAT; CDR2 reads FQNNGV. This CDR3 comprises 16 residues. Trimming shortened V by 5 bases and J by 2 bases, and 16 bases separated the two germline ends. The CDR3 reads CASSATPQRPYNEQFF. The CDR3 DNA sequence: TGTGCCAGCAGCGCTACCCCACAGCGTCCCTACAATGAGCAGTTCTTC.

As DNA, the CDR3 is TGTGCCAGCAGTTACTCGACTCAGCTACTTACGAACACTGAAGCTTTCTTT. Its translation: CASSYSTQLLTNTEAFF. The chain links TRBV6-2 or TRBV6-3 to TRBJ1-1; D is undetermined. The CDR3 covers 17 residues. Trimming cost V 0 bases and J 1 base, with 15 bases left between them. Per the germline V gene, CDR1 is MNHEY and CDR2 is SVGEGT.

This clonotype was counted ten times or more. The rearrangement joins TRBV5-1 to TRBJ1-2, with 8 nucleotides matching TRBD1. CDR1 and CDR2 (germline): SGHRS, YFSETQ. There are 12 residues in the CDR3. V lost 5 bases and J lost 8; bases outside the gene matches: 5. The CDR3 DNA sequence: TGCGCCAGCAGGACAGGGGTCACGGGCTACACCTTC. This sequence encodes CASRTGVTGYTF.

Many counts were recorded for this clonotype. The genes are TRBV15 and TRBJ2-1; TRBD1 is a possible D gene (8 bases). The CDR3 consists of 15 residues. V lost 0 bases and J lost 4, with 10 bases in between. CDR1 is LNHNV, CDR2 YYDKDF, per germline (reference sequence). This CDR3 reads CATSREQGGYNEQFF. Written as DNA, the CDR3 is TGTGCCACCAGCAGAGAACAGGGGGGGTACAATGAGCAGTTCTTC. Complete variable domain (other parts from reference TRBV15 and TRBJ2-1): DAMVIQNPRYQVTQFGKPVTLSCSQTLNHNVMYWYQQKSSQAPKLLFHYYDKDFNNEADTPDNFQSRRPNTSFCFLDIRSPGLGDTAMYLCATSREQGGYNEQFFGPGTRLTVL.

In its sample, this clonotype was seen many times. The chain employs TRBV20-1 and TRBJ2-1, with D hard to call. V lost 6 bases to trimming and J lost 1 base, with 16 bases between them. Germline CDR1 reads DFQATT; CDR2 reads SNEGSKA (reference sequence). CDR3 length: 15 residues. This chain's CDR3 is CSAVAESRSYNEQFF. Here the CDR3 DNA reads TGCAGTGCAGTGGCGGAGAGTAGGTCCTACAATGAGCAGTTCTTC.

The V call is TRBV9, the J call TRBJ2-7; possible D gene TRBD1, 6 bases. Per the germline V gene, CDR1 is SGDLS and CDR2 is YYNGEE. V gave up 4 bases and J gave up 2 bases, with 19 bases separating them. The CDR3 covers 16 residues. CDR3 sequence (DNA): TGTGCCAGCAGCCCCCGTGGGACACGGGTGGCCTACGAGCAGTACTTC. It encodes CASSPRGTRVAYEQYF.

This clonotype has a count of ten or more. The CDR3 reads CASKPTYSSGSPLHF. In DNA, the CDR3 is TGTGCCAGCAAGCCCACCTACTCCTCGGGTTCACCCCTCCACTTT. The V call is TRBV6-5, the J call TRBJ1-6; D is unclear. Germline V gives CDR1 MNHEY, CDR2 SVGAGI. V gave up 7 bases and J gave up 9 bases, with 19 bases separating them. The CDR3 runs to 15 residues.

The chain uses TRBV18 and TRBJ1-1; possibly TRBD1 for D (6 bases). The germline gives CDR1 KGHSH, CDR2 LQKENI. Between the trimmed V and J ends, which lost 3 bases and 2 bases, there was a span of 10 bases. The CDR3 extends over 14 amino acids. CDR3 residues: CASSPLDSNTEAFF. The CDR3 DNA sequence: TGTGCCAGCTCACCCCTGGACAGTAACACTGAAGCTTTCTTT.

The chain joins TRBV28 to TRBJ2-7; D gene uncertain. This CDR3 has 13 amino acids. V lost 2 bases, J lost 6 bases, and 11 bases lay in between. Germline V CDR1 and CDR2: MDHEN, SYDVKM. The CDR3 protein is CASSLPLPVEQYF. The CDR3 region has the DNA TGTGCCAGCAGTTTACCCTTGCCGGTCGAGCAGTACTTC.

This clonotype showed up many times. This chain connects TRBV27 to TRBJ1-4; 7 nucleotides agree with TRBD1. CDR1 is MNHEY and CDR2 is SMNVEV in the germline V gene (reference sequence). The CDR3 spans 18 residues. V trimming: 5 bases; J trimming: 1 base; junction bases outside the gene matches: 13. DNA for the CDR3: TGTGCCAGCAGTCCCCTTTCAGGGGGGGTCGAAACTAATGAAAAACTGTTTTTT. It is translated as CASSPLSGGVETNEKLFF.

This clonotype was detected ten times or more. This chain joins TRBV20-1 and TRBJ2-5; 7 bases line up with TRBD2. The length of the CDR3 is 14 residues. CDR1 is DFQATT, CDR2 SNEGSKA, per germline (reference sequence). V shed 3 bases, J shed 4 bases, and the junction held 8 bases outside the gene matches. CDR3 sequence (DNA): TGCAGTGCTAGGCCCGGACTAGTTGGAGAGACCCAGTACTTC. Encoded protein: CSARPGLVGETQYF.

V and J are TRBV7-3 and TRBJ2-5; possibly TRBD1 or TRBD2 for D (5 bases each). The CDR3 totals 13 residues. The V gene's germline CDR1 is SGHTA and CDR2 FQGTGA. The V and J ends lost 5 bases and 4 bases respectively, with 11 bases between them. The CDR3 reads CASSPSRGETQYF. CDR3 bases: TGTGCCAGCAGCCCCTCGAGGGGAGAGACCCAGTACTTC.

This clonotype was recorded a few times. This chain links TRBV30 with TRBJ1-1; D remains unclear. Germline assignment: CDR1 GTSNPN and CDR2 SVGIG (reference sequence). This CDR3 has 12 residues. Trimming cost V 1 base and J 1 base, with 4 bases left between them. The CDR3 is CAWSDRNTEAFF. CDR3 coding DNA: TGTGCCTGGAGTGACAGGAACACTGAAGCTTTCTTT.

V and J are TRBV12-5 and TRBJ2-7; the D gene is possibly TRBD2 (6 bases). Germline loops: CDR1 LGHNT, CDR2 FRNRAP. The CDR3 sequence is 14 residues long. Trimming removed 6 bases from V and 3 bases from J, with 15 bases in between. Here the CDR3 reads CASGDAMRDYEQYF. The CDR3 nucleotides are TGTGCTAGTGGCGACGCAATGCGGGACTACGAGCAGTACTTC.

This chain joins TRBV9 and TRBJ2-1; D remains ambiguous. CDR3 size: 13 residues. V gave up 1 base and J gave up 9 bases, with 11 bases separating them. CDR1 is SGDLS and CDR2 is YYNGEE in the germline V gene. The CDR3 DNA follows: TGTGCCAGCAGCGTATCAAGCTGGAGTGAGCAGTTCTTC. Protein sequence: CASSVSSWSEQFF.

V usage is TRBV6-2 or TRBV6-3 and J usage is TRBJ2-7, with D unclear. Germline V gene sequence: CDR1 MNHEY, CDR2 SVGEGT. V was shortened by 2 bases and J by 7 bases, with 12 bases between the two germline ends. The CDR3 has 13 residues. The CDR3 bases are TGTGCCAGCAGTTACGGTCAGCTCCGGGAGCAGTACTTC. Translation gives CASSYGQLREQYF.

The gene calls are TRBV11-2 and TRBJ2-5; the D gene could be TRBD1 or TRBD2 (5 bases each). There are 16 residues in the CDR3. Germline V gives CDR1 SGHAT, CDR2 FQNNGV. V lost 4 bases to trimming and J lost 2 bases, with 17 bases between them. The CDR3 loop reads CASSSTAGTSQETQYF. DNA for the CDR3: TGTGCCAGCAGCTCGACCGCCGGGACGTCGCAAGAGACCCAGTACTTC.

This CDR3 is CSVPGQGYEQYF. The CDR3 nucleotides are TGCAGCGTGCCTGGACAGGGCTACGAGCAGTACTTC. The rearrangement joins TRBV29-1 to TRBJ2-7, with 8 bases matching TRBD1. The CDR3 loop spans 12 amino acids. Germline V gives CDR1 SQVTM, CDR2 ANQGSEA. V dropped 6 bases and J dropped 3; count of bases not matched to a gene: 4.

Note on this clonotype: A read error is likely, as this CDR3 ends without the conserved phenylalanine or tryptophan. The chain joins TRBV6-4 to TRBJ1-1; no reliable D call. Germline CDR1 and CDR2: MRHNA and SNTAGT. This CDR3 region has 13 residues. Trimming stripped 8 bases from V and 0 bases from J, with 10 bases between. Here the CDR3 DNA reads TGTGCCAGCTCTGTAAGGATGAACACTGAAGCTTTCATT. Its protein is CASSVRMNTEAFI.

The gene calls are TRBV29-1 and TRBJ2-2; 7 bases are a match to TRBD1. Trimming at V came to 7 bases and at J to 2 bases, leaving 7 bases not matched to a gene. Germline loops: CDR1 SQVTM, CDR2 ANQGSEA. The CDR3 extends over 14 amino acids. CDR3 coding DNA: TGCAGCGCTCTTGGGACAGTTAACACCGGGGAGCTGTTTTTT. Its protein product is CSALGTVNTGELFF.

This clonotype came up many times. This rearrangement joins TRBV7-3 to TRBJ2-3, with 8 bases aligning to TRBD2. CDR1 and CDR2 from the germline V gene are SGHTA and FQGTGA. The V and J ends lost 5 bases and 8 bases, in that order; junction bases with no gene match: 9. This CDR3 spans 14 amino acids. The DNA for the CDR3 is TGTGCCAGCAGCCCAGCGGGAGAATCGCGTACGCAGTATTTT. It encodes CASSPAGESRTQYF.

The chain carries TRBV7-2 and TRBJ2-1; D may be TRBD1 or TRBD2 (5 bases each). Trimming cost V 4 bases and J 2 bases, with 15 bases left between them. The CDR3 extends over 16 amino acids. In germline, CDR1 is SGHTA, CDR2 FQGNSA. CDR3 residues: CASSSIGTATYNEQFF. CDR3 DNA: TGTGCCAGCAGCTCGATTGGGACGGCCACCTACAATGAGCAGTTCTTC.

The chain carries TRBV28 and TRBJ1-3, with D uncertain. The CDR3 consists of 15 residues. Trimming stripped 5 bases from V and 4 bases from J, with 15 bases between. Germline V gene sequence: CDR1 MDHEN, CDR2 SYDVKM. For the CDR3, the DNA is TGTGCCAGCAGTCCTGCGAGAGGTAACGGAAACACCATATATTTT. Amino acids: CASSPARGNGNTIYF.